The present TCR beta chain was sequenced within a study of T cells in narcolepsy. Study-level information: Patients with NT1 or NT2 and healthy control donors were enrolled. Study observations and caveats: Autoreactive HCRT-specific and TRIB2-specific clonotypes were marked in same-patient CSF-versus-blood CD4+ comparisons.

Sequencing used immunoSEQ multiplex PCR; TCRdb keeps in-frame clones, though not all of them. This sample carries 30,000 to 45,000 clones, about nine tenths of them seen once, and the ten largest clones take 0.83%. V lost 3 bases and J lost 4; bases outside the gene matches: 12. Germline lookup yields CDR1 SGDLS and CDR2 YYNGEE. This CDR3 has 17 residues. With respect to this clone: No antigen is known for it.

The source is a human donor with narcolepsy. The chain recombines TRBV9 with TRBJ1-3, with TRBD1 matching 8 bases. Source material: CD45RA- memory CD4+ T cells from PBMCs. CDR3 amino acids: CASSADPGQAAGNTIYF. Written as DNA, the CDR3 is TGTGCCAGCAGCGCCGACCCGGGACAGGCAGCAGGAAACACCATATATTTT. Using reference TRBV9 and TRBJ1-3 for the parts outside the CDR3, the full variable domain is DSGVTQTPKHLITATGQRVTLRCSPRSGDLSVYWYQQSLDQGLQFLIQYYNGEERAKGNILERFSAQQFPDLHSELNLSSLELGDSALYFCASSADPGQAAGNTIYFGEGSWLTVV.